This TCR beta chain was captured in a study of human T cells and chemical hapten exposure. Study summary: Donors were sensitized with 2% DPC on the upper inner arm. Study results and caveats: Given that the donors had alopecia, their immune response may differ from that seen in healthy people.

This CDR3 has 14 residues. The V and J ends lost 3 bases and 5 bases respectively, with 13 bases between them. TCRdb redid the calling of the RACE reads with MiXCR, one entry per CDR3 protein. This sample has about 40,000 distinct CDR3 sequences, with over 9.5% found just once. This clonotype was picked up a small number of times. Its antigen is currently unknown. Time point: pre-sensitization, week 0. Treatment specified: therapeutic diphenylcyclopropenone sensitization with weekly scalp DPC. Patients had alopecia, were aged 18 to 70, and were not pregnant. The clonotype comes from a man between 25 and 39 years old with alopecia areata. Some clones in this sample may be carry-over from other donors' samples. Sample: whole blood, taken in connection with sensitization to the hapten diphenylcyclopropenone (DPC). The chain combines TRBV12-3 or TRBV12-4 with TRBJ2-5; the D gene is possibly TRBD1 (6 bases). CDR3 coding DNA: TGTGCCAGCAGTTTTTCAGGGGCCAAGGAGACCCAGTACTTC. As protein: CASSFSGAKETQYF.